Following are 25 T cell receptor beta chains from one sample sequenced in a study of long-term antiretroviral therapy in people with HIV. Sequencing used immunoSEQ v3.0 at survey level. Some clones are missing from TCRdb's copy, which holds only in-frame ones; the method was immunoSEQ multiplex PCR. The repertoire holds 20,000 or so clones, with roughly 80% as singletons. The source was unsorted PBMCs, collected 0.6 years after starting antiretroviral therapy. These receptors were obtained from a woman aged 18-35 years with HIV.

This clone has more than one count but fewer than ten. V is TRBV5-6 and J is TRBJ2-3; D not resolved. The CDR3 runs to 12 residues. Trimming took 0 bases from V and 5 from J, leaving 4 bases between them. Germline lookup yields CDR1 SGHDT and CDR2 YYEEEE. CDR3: CASSLGEDTQYF. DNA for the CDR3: TGTGCCAGCAGCTTGGGAGAAGATACGCAGTATTTT.

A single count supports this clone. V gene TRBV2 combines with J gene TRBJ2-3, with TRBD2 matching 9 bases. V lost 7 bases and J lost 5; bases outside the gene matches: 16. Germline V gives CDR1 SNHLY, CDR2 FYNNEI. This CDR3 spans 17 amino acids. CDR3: CASTRGSSGRRGDTQYF. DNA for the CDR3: TGTGCCAGCACCCGCGGAAGTAGCGGGAGACGGGGAGATACGCAGTATTTT.

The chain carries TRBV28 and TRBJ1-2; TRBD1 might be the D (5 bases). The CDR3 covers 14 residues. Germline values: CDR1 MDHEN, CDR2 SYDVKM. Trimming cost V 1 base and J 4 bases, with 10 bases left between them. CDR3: CASSLSGGGYGYTF. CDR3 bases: TGTGCCAGCAGTTTATCAGGTGGGGGCTATGGCTACACCTTC.

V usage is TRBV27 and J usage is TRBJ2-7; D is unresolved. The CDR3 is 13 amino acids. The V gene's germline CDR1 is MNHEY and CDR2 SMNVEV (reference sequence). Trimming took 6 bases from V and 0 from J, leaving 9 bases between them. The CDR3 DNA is TGTGCCAGCAGCCCGAGGAGCTCCTACGAGCAGTACTTC. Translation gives CASSPRSSYEQYF.

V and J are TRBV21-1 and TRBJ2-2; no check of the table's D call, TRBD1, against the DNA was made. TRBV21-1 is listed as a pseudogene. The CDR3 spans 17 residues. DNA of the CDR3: TGTGCCAGCAGCAAACCCAGGACAGGGCCGAGCACCGGGGAGCTGTTTTTT. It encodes CASSKPRTGPSTGELFF.

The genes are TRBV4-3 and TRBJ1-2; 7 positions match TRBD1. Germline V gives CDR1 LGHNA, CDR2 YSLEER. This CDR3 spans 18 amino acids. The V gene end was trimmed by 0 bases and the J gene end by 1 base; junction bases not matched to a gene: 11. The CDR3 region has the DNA TGCGCCAGCAGCCAAGATCGGGCAGGGGGTGACCTTAACTATGGCTACACCTTC. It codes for CASSQDRAGGDLNYGYTF.

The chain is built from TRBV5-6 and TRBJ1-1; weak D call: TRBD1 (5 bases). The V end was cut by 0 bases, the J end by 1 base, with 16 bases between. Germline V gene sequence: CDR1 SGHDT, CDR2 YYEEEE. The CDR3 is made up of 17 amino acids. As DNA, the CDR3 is TGTGCCAGCAGCTTGGGCGTTGACGGGGGGAGGAACACTGAAGCTTTCTTT. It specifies CASSLGVDGGRNTEAFF.

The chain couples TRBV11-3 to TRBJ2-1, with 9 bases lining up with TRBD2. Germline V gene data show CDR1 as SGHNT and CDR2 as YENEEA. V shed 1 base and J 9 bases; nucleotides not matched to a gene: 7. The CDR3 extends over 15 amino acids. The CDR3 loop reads CASSLVGGGAGEQFF. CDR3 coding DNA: TGTGCCAGCAGCTTAGTCGGCGGGGGGGCGGGTGAGCAGTTCTTC. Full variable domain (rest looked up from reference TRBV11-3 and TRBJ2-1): EAGVVQSPRYKIIEKKQPVAFWCNPISGHNTLYWYLQNLGQGPELLIRYENEEAVDDSQLPKDRFSAERLKGVDSTLKIQPAELGDSAVYLCASSLVGGGAGEQFFGPGTRLTVL.

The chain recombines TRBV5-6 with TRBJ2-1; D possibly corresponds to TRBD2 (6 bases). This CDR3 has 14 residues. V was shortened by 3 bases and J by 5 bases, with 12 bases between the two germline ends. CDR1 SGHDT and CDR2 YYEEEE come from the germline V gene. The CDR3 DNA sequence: TGTGCCAGCAGCTCCCGGGAGAGGAACAATGAGCAGTTCTTC. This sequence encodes CASSSRERNNEQFF.

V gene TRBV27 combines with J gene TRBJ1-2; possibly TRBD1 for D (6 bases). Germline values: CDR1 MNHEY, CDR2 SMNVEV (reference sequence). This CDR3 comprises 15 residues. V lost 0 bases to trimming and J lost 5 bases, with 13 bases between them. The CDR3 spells CASSLSGGAVYGYTF. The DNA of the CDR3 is TGTGCCAGCAGTTTATCGGGGGGGGCCGTTTATGGCTACACCTTC.

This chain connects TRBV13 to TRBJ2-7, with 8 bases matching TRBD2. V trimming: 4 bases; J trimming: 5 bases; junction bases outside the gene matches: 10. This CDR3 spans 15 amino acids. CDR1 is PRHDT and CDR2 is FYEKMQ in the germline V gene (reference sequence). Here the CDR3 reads CASSSVSGSLNEQYF. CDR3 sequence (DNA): TGTGCCAGCAGCTCGGTCAGCGGGAGTTTAAACGAGCAGTACTTC.

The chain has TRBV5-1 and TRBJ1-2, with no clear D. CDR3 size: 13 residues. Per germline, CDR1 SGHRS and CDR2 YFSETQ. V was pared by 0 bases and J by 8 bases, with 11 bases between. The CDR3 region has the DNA TGCGCCAGCAGCTTGGACGGAGTTGGAGGCTACACCTTC. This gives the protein CASSLDGVGGYTF.

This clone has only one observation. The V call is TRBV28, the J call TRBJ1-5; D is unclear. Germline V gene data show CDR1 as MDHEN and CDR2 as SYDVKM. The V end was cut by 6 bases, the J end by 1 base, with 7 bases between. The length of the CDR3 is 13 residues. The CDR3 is CASRSGSNQPQHF. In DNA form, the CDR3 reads TGTGCCAGCAGATCAGGAAGCAATCAGCCCCAGCATTTT.

CDR3 coding DNA: TGTGCCAGCAGTTTAAGGTTTAGCGGGAGGAACTACGAGCAGTACTTC. Its translation is CASSLRFSGRNYEQYF. The gene calls are TRBV28 and TRBJ2-7; 10 bases agree with TRBD2. V was pared by 2 bases and J by 3 bases, with 7 bases of the junction left unmatched. Germline loops: CDR1 MDHEN, CDR2 SYDVKM. The CDR3 totals 16 residues.

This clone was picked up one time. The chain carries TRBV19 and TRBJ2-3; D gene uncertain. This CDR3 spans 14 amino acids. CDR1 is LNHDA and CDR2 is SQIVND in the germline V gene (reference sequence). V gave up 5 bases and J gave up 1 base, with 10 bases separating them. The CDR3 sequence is CASSQDDGTDTQYF. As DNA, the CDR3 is TGTGCCAGTAGTCAGGACGATGGCACAGATACGCAGTATTTT.

CDR3 sequence: CASSEGRSSEKLFF. The CDR3 bases are TGTGCCAGCTCGGAAGGGCGAAGTAGTGAAAAACTGTTTTTT. The chain carries TRBV18 and TRBJ1-4; D is unclear. V lost 6 bases and J 7 bases, leaving 15 bases between the germline ends. The germline V gene encodes CDR1 KGHSH and CDR2 LQKENI. The length of the CDR3 is 14 residues. Looking up the rest from reference TRBV18 and TRBJ1-4 gives the full variable domain: NAGVMQNPRHLVRRRGQEARLRCSPMKGHSHVYWYRQLPEEGLKFMVYLQKENIIDESGMPKERFSAEFPKEGPSILRIQQVVRGDSAAYFCASSEGRSSEKLFFGSGTQLSVL.

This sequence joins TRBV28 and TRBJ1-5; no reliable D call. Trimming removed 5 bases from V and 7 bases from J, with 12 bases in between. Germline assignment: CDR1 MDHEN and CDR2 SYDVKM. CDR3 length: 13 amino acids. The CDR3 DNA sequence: TGTGCCAGCAGTGCCGGCGGAGGGCAGCCCCAGCATTTT. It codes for CASSAGGGQPQHF.

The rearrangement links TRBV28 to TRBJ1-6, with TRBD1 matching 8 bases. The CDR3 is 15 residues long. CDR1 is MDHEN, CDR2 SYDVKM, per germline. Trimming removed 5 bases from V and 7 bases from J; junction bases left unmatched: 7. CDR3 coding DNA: TGTGCCAGCAGTCCCACAGGACAGGGAAATTCACCCCTCCACTTT. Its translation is CASSPTGQGNSPLHF. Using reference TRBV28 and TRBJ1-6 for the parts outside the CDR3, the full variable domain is DVKVTQSSRYLVKRTGEKVFLECVQDMDHENMFWYRQDPGLGLRLIYFSYDVKMKEKGDIPEGYSVSREKKERFSLILESASTNQTSMYLCASSPTGQGNSPLHFGNGTRLTVT.

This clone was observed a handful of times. The chain's CDR3 is CASSSRLAAYEQYF. CDR3 DNA sequence: TGTGCCAGCAGTTCAAGACTAGCGGCCTACGAGCAGTACTTC. The V call is TRBV28, the J call TRBJ2-7, with 9 positions matching TRBD2. With V trimmed by 4 bases and J by 2 bases, 3 bases remained unmatched. The CDR3 has 14 amino acids. Germline V gene data show CDR1 as MDHEN and CDR2 as SYDVKM.

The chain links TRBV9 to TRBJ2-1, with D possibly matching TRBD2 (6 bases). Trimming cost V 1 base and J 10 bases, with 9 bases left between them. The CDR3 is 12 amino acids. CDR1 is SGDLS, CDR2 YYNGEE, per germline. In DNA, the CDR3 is TGTGCCAGCAGCGTATACAGCGGGGAGCAGTTCTTC. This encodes CASSVYSGEQFF.

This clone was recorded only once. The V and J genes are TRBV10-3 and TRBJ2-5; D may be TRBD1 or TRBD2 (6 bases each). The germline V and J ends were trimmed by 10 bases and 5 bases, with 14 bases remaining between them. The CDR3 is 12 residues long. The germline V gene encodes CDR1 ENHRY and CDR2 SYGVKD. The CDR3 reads CATWGAGETQYF. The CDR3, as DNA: TGTGCCACCTGGGGGGCAGGGGAGACCCAGTACTTC.

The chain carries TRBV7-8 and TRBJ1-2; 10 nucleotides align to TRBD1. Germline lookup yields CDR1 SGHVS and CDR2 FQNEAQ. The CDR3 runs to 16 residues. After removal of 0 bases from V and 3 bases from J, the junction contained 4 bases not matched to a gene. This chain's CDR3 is CASSLAETGGDYGYTF. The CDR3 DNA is TGTGCCAGCAGCTTAGCGGAGACAGGGGGCGACTATGGCTACACCTTC.

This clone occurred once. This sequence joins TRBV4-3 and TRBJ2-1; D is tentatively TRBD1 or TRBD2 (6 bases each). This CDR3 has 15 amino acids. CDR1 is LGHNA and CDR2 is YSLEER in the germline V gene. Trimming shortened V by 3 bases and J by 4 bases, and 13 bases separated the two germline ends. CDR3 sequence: CASSQWGALYNEQFF. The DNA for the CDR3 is TGCGCCAGCAGCCAGTGGGGGGCATTGTACAATGAGCAGTTCTTC.

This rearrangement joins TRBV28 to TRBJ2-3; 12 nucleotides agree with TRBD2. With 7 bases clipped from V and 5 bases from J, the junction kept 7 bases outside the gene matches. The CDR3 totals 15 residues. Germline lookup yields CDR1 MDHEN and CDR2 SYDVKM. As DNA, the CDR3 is TGTGCCAGCAATGGACTAGCGGGACCTGGAGATACGCAGTATTTT. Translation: CASNGLAGPGDTQYF.

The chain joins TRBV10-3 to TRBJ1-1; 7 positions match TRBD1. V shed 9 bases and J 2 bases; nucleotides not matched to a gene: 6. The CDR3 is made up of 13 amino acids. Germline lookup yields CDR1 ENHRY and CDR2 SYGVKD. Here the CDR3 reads CAIGTEENTEAFF. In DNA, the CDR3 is TGTGCCATTGGGACAGAAGAAAACACTGAAGCTTTCTTT.